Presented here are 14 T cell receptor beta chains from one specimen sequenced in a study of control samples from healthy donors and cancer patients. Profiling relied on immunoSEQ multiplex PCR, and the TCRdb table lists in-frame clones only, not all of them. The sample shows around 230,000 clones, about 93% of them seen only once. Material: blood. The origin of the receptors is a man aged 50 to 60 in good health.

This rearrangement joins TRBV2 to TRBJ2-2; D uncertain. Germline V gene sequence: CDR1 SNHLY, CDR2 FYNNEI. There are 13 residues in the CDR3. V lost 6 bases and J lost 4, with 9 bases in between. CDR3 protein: CASRKAPTGELFF. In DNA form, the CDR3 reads TGTGCCAGCAGAAAAGCCCCCACCGGGGAGCTGTTTTTT.

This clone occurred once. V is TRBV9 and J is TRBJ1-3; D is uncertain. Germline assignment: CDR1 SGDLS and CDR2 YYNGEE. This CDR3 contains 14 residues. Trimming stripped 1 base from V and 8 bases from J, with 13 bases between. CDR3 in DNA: TGTGCCAGCAGCGTAACAATCCCCTCAGACACCATATATTTT. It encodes CASSVTIPSDTIYF.

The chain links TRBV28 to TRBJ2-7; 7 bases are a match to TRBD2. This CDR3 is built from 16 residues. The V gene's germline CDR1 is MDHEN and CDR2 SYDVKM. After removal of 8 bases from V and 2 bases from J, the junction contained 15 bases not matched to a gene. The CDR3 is CASGSGGGTPPYEQYF. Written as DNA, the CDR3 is TGTGCCAGCGGAAGTGGGGGGGGGACCCCTCCCTACGAGCAGTACTTC.

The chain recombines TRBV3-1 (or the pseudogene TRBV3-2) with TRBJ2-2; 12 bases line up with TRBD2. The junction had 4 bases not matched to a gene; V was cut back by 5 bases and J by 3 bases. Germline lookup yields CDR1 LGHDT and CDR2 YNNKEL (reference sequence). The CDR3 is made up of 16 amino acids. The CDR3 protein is CASSELAGGYTGELFF. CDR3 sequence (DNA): TGTGCCAGCAGCGAACTAGCGGGGGGATACACCGGGGAGCTGTTTTTT.

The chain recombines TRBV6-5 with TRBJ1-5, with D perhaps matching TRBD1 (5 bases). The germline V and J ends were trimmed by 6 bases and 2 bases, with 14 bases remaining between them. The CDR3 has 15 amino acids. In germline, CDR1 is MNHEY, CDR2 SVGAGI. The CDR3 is CASSAKGQGNQPQHF. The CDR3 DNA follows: TGTGCCAGCAGCGCAAAGGGGCAGGGCAATCAGCCCCAGCATTTT.

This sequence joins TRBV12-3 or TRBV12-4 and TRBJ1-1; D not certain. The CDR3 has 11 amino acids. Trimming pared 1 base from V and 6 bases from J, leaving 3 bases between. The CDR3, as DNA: TGTGCCAGCAGTTTAGAGGCTGAAGCTTTCTTT. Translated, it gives CASSLEAEAFF.

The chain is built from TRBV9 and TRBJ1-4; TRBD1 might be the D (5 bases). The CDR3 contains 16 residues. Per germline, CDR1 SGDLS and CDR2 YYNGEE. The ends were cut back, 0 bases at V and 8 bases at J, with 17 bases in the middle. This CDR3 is CASSVAGQGSSEKLFF. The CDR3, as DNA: TGTGCCAGCAGCGTAGCGGGCCAGGGTTCGAGCGAAAAACTGTTTTTT.

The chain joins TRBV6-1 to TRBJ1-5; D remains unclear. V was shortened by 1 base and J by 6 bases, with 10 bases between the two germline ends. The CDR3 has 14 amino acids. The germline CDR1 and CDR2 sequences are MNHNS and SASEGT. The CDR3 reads CASSEVGGGQPQHF. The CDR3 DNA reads TGTGCCAGCAGTGAAGTTGGCGGCGGTCAGCCCCAGCATTTT.

CDR3 nucleotides: TGTGCCAGCAGGTCCGGCCTGGGGGGAAACACCATATATTTT. This codes for CASRSGLGGNTIYF. This sequence joins TRBV6-5 and TRBJ1-3; D gene ambiguous. CDR1 and CDR2 (germline): MNHEY, SVGAGI. The CDR3 covers 14 residues. The V and J ends lost 6 bases and 4 bases respectively, with 13 bases between them.

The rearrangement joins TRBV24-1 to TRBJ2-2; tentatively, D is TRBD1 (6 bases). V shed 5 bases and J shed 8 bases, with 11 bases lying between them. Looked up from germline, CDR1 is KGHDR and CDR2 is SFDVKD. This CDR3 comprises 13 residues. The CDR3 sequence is CATSVQGLGELFF. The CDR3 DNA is TGTGCCACCAGTGTCCAGGGGTTGGGGGAGCTGTTTTTT.

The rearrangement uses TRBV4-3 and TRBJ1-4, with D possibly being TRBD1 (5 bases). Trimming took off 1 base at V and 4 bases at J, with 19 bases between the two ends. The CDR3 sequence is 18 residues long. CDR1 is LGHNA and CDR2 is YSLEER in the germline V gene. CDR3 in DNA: TGCGCCAGCAGCCAAGTTTACGGGGCACTGCTCAATAATGAAAAACTGTTTTTT. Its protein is CASSQVYGALLNNEKLFF.

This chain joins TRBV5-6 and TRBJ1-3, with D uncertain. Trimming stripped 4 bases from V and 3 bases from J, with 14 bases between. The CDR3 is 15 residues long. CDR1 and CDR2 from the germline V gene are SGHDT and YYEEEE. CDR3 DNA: TGTGCCAGCAGCCAAGAAGGCGGACGTGGAAACACCATATATTTT. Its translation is CASSQEGGRGNTIYF.

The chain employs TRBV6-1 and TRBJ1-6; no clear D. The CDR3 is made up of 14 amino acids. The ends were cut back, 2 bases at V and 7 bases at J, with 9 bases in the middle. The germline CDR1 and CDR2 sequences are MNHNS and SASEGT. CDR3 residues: CASSELWRNSPLHF. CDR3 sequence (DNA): TGTGCCAGCAGTGAACTCTGGCGCAATTCACCCCTCCACTTT.

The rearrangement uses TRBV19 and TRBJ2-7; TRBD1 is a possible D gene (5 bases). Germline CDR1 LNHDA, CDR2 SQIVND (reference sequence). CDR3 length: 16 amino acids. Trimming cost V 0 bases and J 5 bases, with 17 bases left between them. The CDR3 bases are TGTGCCAGTAGTATAGAGAAGTGGCAGGGCGTCGACGAGCAGTACTTC. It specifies CASSIEKWQGVDEQYF. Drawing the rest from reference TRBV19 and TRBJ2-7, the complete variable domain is DGGITQSPKYLFRKEGQNVTLSCEQNLNHDAMYWYRQDPGQGLRLIYYSQIVNDFQKGDIAEGYSVSREKKESFPLTVTSAQKNPTAFYLCASSIEKWQGVDEQYFGPGTRLTVT.